These 8 T cell receptor beta chains share one sample of origin, sequenced in a study of blood T cell repertoires in COVID-19. Assay: immunoSEQ multiplex PCR; the TCRdb copy retains only in-frame clones and omits some. The sample records over 250,000 clones, around 84% being singletons. Sequenced input: PBMCs or T cells enriched from blood (not recorded which). Source of these receptors: a man aged 35-49 years who had been exposed to COVID-19.

This clone appeared a single time. V usage is TRBV7-9 and J usage is TRBJ2-1, with 13 bases that match TRBD2. The CDR3 spans 16 residues. The V segment lost 4 bases and the J segment 5 bases; nucleotides outside the gene matches: 5. Germline assignment: CDR1 SEHNR and CDR2 FQNEAQ (reference sequence). This CDR3 reads CASSSPGLAGNNEQFF. Written as DNA, the CDR3 is TGTGCCAGCAGCTCACCGGGACTAGCGGGAAACAATGAGCAGTTCTTC.

The rearrangement joins TRBV5-1 to TRBJ1-4; 7 positions agree with TRBD1. The CDR3 spans 15 residues. Germline V gene sequence: CDR1 SGHRS, CDR2 YFSETQ. With V trimmed by 4 bases and J by 1 base, 4 bases remained unmatched. CDR3 sequence (DNA): TGCGCCAGCAGCACGGGGACAGTAACTAATGAAAAACTGTTTTTT. Protein: CASSTGTVTNEKLFF.

V and J are TRBV15 and TRBJ1-4, with D uncertain. V gave up 0 bases and J gave up 8 bases, with 13 bases separating them. The germline V gene encodes CDR1 LNHNV and CDR2 YYDKDF (reference sequence). The CDR3 contains 15 residues. The CDR3 protein is CATSRDLSGAEKLFF. CDR3 sequence (DNA): TGTGCCACCAGCAGAGATCTGAGTGGAGCAGAAAAACTGTTTTTT.

About this clone itself: A much larger clonotype is one base distant, so this may be a read error. V and J are TRBV27 and TRBJ1-2, with 9 bases lining up with TRBD1. After removal of 3 bases from V and 4 bases from J, the junction contained 0 bases not matched to a gene. Per germline, CDR1 MNHEY and CDR2 SMNVEV (reference sequence). The CDR3 contains 13 residues. The CDR3 DNA sequence: TGTGCCAGCAGTTTGGGACAGGGCTATGGCTACACCTTC. This gives the protein CASSLGQGYGYTF.

As to this clone: The same CDR3 arises from other DNA sequences in this sample as well. The chain recombines TRBV5-1 with TRBJ1-5; possibly TRBD1 for D (5 bases). V dropped 4 bases and J dropped 2 bases, with 13 bases sitting between them. The CDR3 consists of 15 residues. Germline CDR1 is SGHRS and CDR2 is YFSETQ. In DNA, the CDR3 is TGCGCCAGCAGCCCGGTGGGGGGAGGCAATCAGCCCCAGCATTTT. It encodes CASSPVGGGNQPQHF.

This chain uses TRBV20-1 with TRBJ2-5; D gene unclear. From germline, CDR1 is DFQATT and CDR2 SNEGSKA (reference sequence). V was trimmed by 5 bases and J by 1 base, leaving 5 bases between them. CDR3 size: 11 residues. The CDR3 DNA reads TGCAGTGCTTCCAGCCAAGAGACCCAGTACTTC. Amino acid sequence: CSASSQETQYF.

Turning to this clone: One end of the junction varies from germline; a read error may be responsible. The rearrangement joins TRBV7-7 to TRBJ2-6, with 7 positions matching TRBD1. Germline V gene data show CDR1 as SSHAT and CDR2 as FNYEAQ (reference sequence). The CDR3 is 15 amino acids. The CDR3 reads CASSPGGSGANVLTF. The CDR3 DNA reads as TGTGCTAGCAGCCCAGGGGGCTCTGGGGCCAACGTCCTGACTTTC.

CDR3 loop: CASSVDAGASYEQYF. In DNA, the CDR3 is TGTGCCAGCAGCGTAGATGCGGGGGCCTCCTACGAGCAGTACTTC. V and J are TRBV9 and TRBJ2-7; perhaps TRBD2 as D (7 bases). V lost 0 bases and J 0 bases, leaving 10 bases between the germline ends. Germline V CDR1 and CDR2: SGDLS, YYNGEE. The CDR3 has 15 amino acids.